One TCR beta chain is described in this entry. The target antigen is unknown. This sample was included in a study of T cells expressing NK-cell markers. Findings of the study overall: Where several donors were concerned, these clonotypes also led the CD3+CD56-NKG2C+ fraction. Dominant NKG2C+ clonotypes made up roughly 1.0-7.0% of CD8+ T cells in several donors.

TCRdb reprocessed the 5' RACE reads and keeps a single row for each CDR3 protein, giving no DNA. The sample table includes 400,000 to 450,000 distinct CDR3 sequences. Sequenced material: blood T cells: a sorted CD56 or NKG2C T cell subset, CD4+ or CD8+ T cells, or bulk PBMC T cells (not recorded which). The TCR comes from a woman between 18 and 69 years old in good health.

The CDR3 sequence is CASRLEPGQPQHF. J is TRBJ1-5 and V is TRBV7-2; without DNA, the TCRdb call of TRBD1 cannot be checked. CDR3 length equals 13 residues. CDR1 SGHTA and CDR2 FQGNSA come from the germline V gene.